The entry that follows covers one T cell receptor (beta chain) sequence. The antigen remains unidentified. With 6 bases clipped from V and 4 bases from J, the junction kept 11 bases outside the gene matches. The CDR3 runs 14 residues. CDR1 SQVTM and CDR2 ANQGSEA come from the germline V gene. The data originate from a study of shared clonotypes between healthy human individuals. Per sorted-subset replicate PCR, input was 150 to 250 ng DNA, representing tens of thousands of T cell genomes. Methods used by the authors: There were no quality scores in the junction-only immunoSEQ sequences, so filtering differed. Repertoires were generated with immunoSEQ multiplex PCR, while TCRdb's copy carries only in-frame clones and drops some. V and J calls and clone size are given by that table; D and trimming were obtained from the DNA. There are 1.6 million or so clones in the sample; approximately 96% occur only once, and 0.95% to 1.5% lies in the top ten.

Study-wide findings and caveats: Generally, naive subsets came out with larger estimated richness than memory subsets.

V gene TRBV29-1 combines with J gene TRBJ1-2; 7 positions agree with TRBD1. This receptor was identified in a man in his thirties or forties in good health. What was sequenced was naive CD4+ T cells sorted from blood. Subset meaning: CD45RA+ positively selected. The CDR3 bases are TGCAGCGTGTGGACAGGACTACAATCCTATGGCTACACCTTC. Amino acid sequence: CSVWTGLQSYGYTF.